This is a list of T cell receptor beta chains from one sample in a study of T cell changes during pregnancy in multiple sclerosis. The assay was immunoSEQ multiplex PCR, and TCRdb's table has in-frame clones only and misses some. The sample has 42,000 or so clones, about 94% seen once. The sequenced sample was CD4+ T cells from peripheral blood mononuclear cells, obtained after pregnancy. Every receptor here comes from a female donor with multiple sclerosis, enrolled in a pregnancy study. Both conserved end residues are part of each CDR3. D genes are given only for firm matches. Size is omitted from some rows. Given values are once, few, many or a class for expanded clones.

. | TRBJ1-4 | TRBV4-1 | . | 15 | CASSQERVGMEKLFF | TGCGCCAGCAGCCAAGAACGGGTCGGGATGGAAAAACTGTTTTTT
. | TRBJ2-7 | TRBV25-1 | . | 12 | CASSDLLGKQYF | TGTGCCAGCAGTGATCTCCTGGGCAAGCAGTACTTC
TRBD2 | TRBJ2-7 | TRBV9 | . | 14 | CASSVGGGAYEQYF | TGTGCCAGCAGCGTAGGCGGGGGGGCCTACGAGCAGTACTTC
TRBD1 | TRBJ2-1 | TRBV15 | . | 15 | CATSRGRTGVDEQFF | TGTGCCACCAGCAGAGGAAGGACAGGGGTTGATGAGCAGTTCTTC
. | TRBJ1-2 | TRBV6-1 | . | 13 | CASIRGRDYGYTF | TGTGCCAGCATCAGAGGAAGAGACTATGGCTACACCTTC
. | TRBJ1-6 | TRBV25-1 | few | 13 | CASSLPHNSPLHF | TGTGCCAGCAGCCTCCCCCATAATTCACCCCTCCACTTT
. | TRBJ1-2 | TRBV12-5 | . | 12 | CASAEDSYGYTF | TGTGCTAGTGCCGAGGACAGCTATGGCTACACCTTC
. | TRBJ2-3 | TRBV11-2 | . | 14 | CASSRDLRIDTQYF | TGTGCCAGCAGTCGGGACTTACGTATAGATACGCAGTATTTT
TRBD1 | TRBJ2-3 | TRBV5-1 | . | 17 | CASSSGLQGARTDTQYF | TGCGCCAGCAGCTCCGGCCTACAGGGGGCTCGTACAGATACGCAGTATTTT
TRBD2 | TRBJ2-3 | TRBV6-1 | . | 15 | CASRETSGYTDTQYF | TGTGCCAGCAGGGAGACTAGCGGCTACACAGATACGCAGTATTTT
TRBD1 | TRBJ2-5 | TRBV5-4 | once | 13 | CASSFRDRVTQYF | TGTGCCAGCAGCTTCCGGGACAGGGTGACCCAGTACTTC
. | TRBJ2-2 | TRBV10-3 | once | 13 | CAISPMNTGELFF | TGTGCCATCTCCCCAATGAACACCGGGGAGCTGTTTTTT
. | TRBJ1-1 | TRBV29-1 | . | 14 | CSVSAKQGSTEAFF | TGCAGCGTGTCGGCCAAGCAGGGATCGACTGAAGCTTTCTTT
TRBD1 | TRBJ2-1 | TRBV11-1 | once | 15 | CASSTPRDRGNEQFF | TGTGCCAGCAGCACCCCCCGGGACAGGGGTAATGAGCAGTTCTTC
. | TRBJ2-1 | TRBV25-1 | . | 16 | CASTSSGTKGGNEQFF | TGTGCCAGCACAAGCTCGGGGACAAAGGGGGGGAATGAGCAGTTCTTC
. | TRBJ1-1 | TRBV2 | . | 15 | CASSEWSGRDTEAFF | TGTGCCAGCAGTGAGTGGTCAGGGCGTGACACTGAAGCTTTCTTT
TRBD1 | TRBJ1-4 | TRBV25-1 | . | 17 | CASSVFGQGPVNEKLFF | TGTGCCAGCAGTGTCTTCGGACAGGGGCCGGTGAATGAAAAACTGTTTTTT
TRBD1 | TRBJ1-6 | TRBV9 | . | 16 | CASSLGQVTYNSPLHF | TGTGCCAGCAGCCTAGGACAGGTGACCTATAATTCACCCCTCCACTTT
. | TRBJ1-6 | TRBV4-2 | . | 14 | CASSQDTSHSPLHF | TGTGCCAGCAGCCAAGATACGAGCCATTCACCCCTCCACTTT
. | TRBJ1-5 | TRBV18 | . | 14 | CASQGGQLDQPQHF | TGTGCCAGCCAGGGAGGGCAGTTGGATCAGCCCCAGCATTTT
. | TRBJ2-1 | TRBV7-9 | once | 15 | CASSLARLDNNEQFF | TGTGCCAGCAGCTTAGCGCGTCTAGATAACAATGAGCAGTTCTTC
. | TRBJ2-6 | TRBV14 | . | 18 | CASSQVAGARVGANVLTF | TGTGCCAGCAGCCAAGTGGCGGGGGCGCGGGTTGGGGCCAACGTCCTGACTTTC
TRBD1 | TRBJ1-1 | TRBV5-4 | few | 14 | CASSVGQGVPEAFF | TGTGCCAGCAGCGTTGGACAGGGAGTACCTGAAGCTTTCTTT
. | TRBJ2-7 | TRBV2 | . | 14 | CASTMTQVQGEQYF | TGTGCCAGCACTATGACACAGGTCCAGGGCGAGCAGTACTTC
. | TRBJ2-1 | TRBV5-6 | . | 16 | CASSLRLATYYNEQFF | TGTGCCAGCAGCCTGCGCCTAGCAACCTACTACAATGAGCAGTTCTTC
TRBD2 | TRBJ2-2 | TRBV7-3 | . | 17 | CASSPQLRGGNTGELFF | TGTGCCAGCAGCCCACAACTCCGCGGGGGGAACACCGGGGAGCTGTTTTTT
. | TRBJ1-1 | TRBV5-1 | . | 13 | CASSLGPGTEAFF | TGCGCCAGCAGCTTGGGACCGGGCACTGAAGCTTTCTTT
TRBD2 | TRBJ2-1 | TRBV6-5 | . | 13 | CASRLAGYNEQFF | TGTGCCAGCAGACTAGCGGGTTACAATGAGCAGTTCTTC
TRBD1 | TRBJ1-2 | TRBV16 | . | 15 | CASSRLGQAFNGYTF | TGTGCCAGCAGCCGCTTGGGACAGGCTTTCAATGGCTACACCTTC
TRBD1 | TRBJ1-5 | TRBV7-2 | . | 15 | CASSPRQGGTEPQHF | TGTGCCAGCAGCCCCAGACAGGGAGGCACGGAGCCCCAGCATTTT
. | TRBJ1-1 | TRBV7-8 | . | 15 | CASSLFGEANTEAFF | TGTGCCAGCAGCTTATTTGGGGAGGCGAACACTGAAGCTTTCTTT
. | TRBJ2-5 | TRBV10-3 | . | 13 | CAISERGSETQYF | TGTGCCATCAGTGAACGGGGTTCGGAGACCCAGTACTTC
TRBD2 | TRBJ2-1 | TRBV27 | . | 19 | CASSGWGLAGGLGSNEQFF | TGTGCCAGCAGTGGGTGGGGGCTAGCGGGGGGCCTTGGGAGTAATGAGCAGTTCTTC
TRBD1 | TRBJ2-3 | TRBV9 | . | 15 | CASSQDRVQSDTQYF | TGTGCCAGCAGCCAAGACAGGGTCCAGTCAGATACGCAGTATTTT
TRBD1 | TRBJ2-7 | TRBV5-1 | . | 14 | CASSDTGGAGEQYF | TGCGCCAGCAGCGACACAGGGGGCGCTGGGGAGCAGTACTTC
TRBD2 | TRBJ2-5 | TRBV25-1 | . | 18 | CASSEYLSSGGRGETQYF | TGTGCCAGCAGTGAATATTTGAGTAGCGGGGGGCGGGGGGAGACCCAGTACTTC
. | TRBJ2-3 | TRBV5-4 | once | 12 | CASSSSTDTQYF | TGTGCCAGCAGCTCTAGCACAGATACGCAGTATTTT
. | TRBJ1-5 | TRBV29-1 | once | 13 | CSVGQVDNQPQHF | TGCAGCGTTGGACAGGTAGACAATCAGCCCCAGCATTTT
. | TRBJ1-1 | TRBV30 | . | 11 | CAWEGDTEAFF | TGTGCCTGGGAGGGGGACACTGAAGCTTTCTTT
. | TRBJ1-2 | TRBV10-3 | . | 15 | CAIRAQLRQDYGYTF | TGTGCCATCAGAGCACAGCTTCGGCAAGACTATGGCTACACCTTC
. | TRBJ1-2 | TRBV5-1 | . | 14 | CASSTSTSNYGYTF | TGCGCCAGCAGCACCTCAACTTCTAACTATGGCTACACCTTC
TRBD1 | TRBJ1-4 | TRBV4-1 | . | 15 | CASSQAGTDNEKLFF | TGCGCCAGCAGCCAGGCTGGGACAGATAATGAAAAACTGTTTTTT
. | TRBJ1-6 | TRBV19 | . | 13 | CASSDIGNSPLHF | TGTGCCAGTAGTGATATCGGGAATTCACCCCTCCACTTT